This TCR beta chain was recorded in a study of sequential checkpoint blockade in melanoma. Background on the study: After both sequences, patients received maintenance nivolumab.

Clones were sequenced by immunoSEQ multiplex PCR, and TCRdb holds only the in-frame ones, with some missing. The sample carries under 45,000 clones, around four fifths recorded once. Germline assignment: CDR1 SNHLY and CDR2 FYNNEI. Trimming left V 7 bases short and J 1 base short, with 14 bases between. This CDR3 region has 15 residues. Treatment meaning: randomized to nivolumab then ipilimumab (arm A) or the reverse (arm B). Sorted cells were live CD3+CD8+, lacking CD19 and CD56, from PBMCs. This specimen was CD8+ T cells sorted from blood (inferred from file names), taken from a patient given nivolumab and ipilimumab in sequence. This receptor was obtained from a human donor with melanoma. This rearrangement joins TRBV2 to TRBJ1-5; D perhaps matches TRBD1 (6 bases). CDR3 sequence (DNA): TGTGCCAGCAACCCAACAGGGTACAGCAATCAGCCCCAGCATTTT. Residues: CASNPTGYSNQPQHF.